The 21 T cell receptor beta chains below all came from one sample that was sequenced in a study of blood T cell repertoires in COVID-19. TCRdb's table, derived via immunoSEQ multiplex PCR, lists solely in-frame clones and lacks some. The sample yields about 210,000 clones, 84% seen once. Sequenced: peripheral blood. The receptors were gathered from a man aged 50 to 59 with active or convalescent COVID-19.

In nucleotides, the CDR3 is TGTGCCAGCAGCTACAGGGGCCAGCCCCAGCATTTT. This encodes CASSYRGQPQHF. V is TRBV12-3 or TRBV12-4 and J is TRBJ1-5, with TRBD1 matching 7 bases. Germline trimming cut 6 bases from V and 7 bases from J; bases unmatched to any gene: 3. The CDR3 has 12 amino acids.

Here the CDR3 reads CASSLPLQSSYNEQFF. CDR3 DNA sequence: TGTGCCAGCAGCTTACCTTTACAAAGCTCCTACAATGAGCAGTTCTTC. This chain links TRBV7-2 with TRBJ2-1; D is ambiguous. In germline, CDR1 is SGHTA, CDR2 FQGNSA. V was pared by 2 bases and J by 0 bases, with 11 bases between. The CDR3 is 16 residues long.

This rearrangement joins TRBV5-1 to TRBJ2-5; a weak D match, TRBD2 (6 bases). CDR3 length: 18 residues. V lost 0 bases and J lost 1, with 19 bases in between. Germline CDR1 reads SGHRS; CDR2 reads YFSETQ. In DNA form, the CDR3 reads TGCGCCAGCAGCTTGGAACAAAAGGGCGGGGTTCCCCAAGAGACCCAGTACTTC. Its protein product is CASSLEQKGGVPQETQYF.

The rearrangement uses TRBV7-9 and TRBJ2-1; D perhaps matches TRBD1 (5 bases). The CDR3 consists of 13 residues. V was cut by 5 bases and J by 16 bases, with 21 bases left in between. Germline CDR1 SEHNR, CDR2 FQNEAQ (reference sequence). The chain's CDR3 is CASSRDQGMLNFF. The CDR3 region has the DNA TGTGCCAGCAGCCGTGACCAGGGAATGTTAAACTTCTTC.

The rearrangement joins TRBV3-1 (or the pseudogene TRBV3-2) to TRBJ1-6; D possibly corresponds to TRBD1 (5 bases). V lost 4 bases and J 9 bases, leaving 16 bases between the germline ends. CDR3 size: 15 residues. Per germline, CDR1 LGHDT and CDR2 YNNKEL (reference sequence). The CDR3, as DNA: TGTGCCAGCAGCCCGGCTGCCGGGGGGATTTCACCCCTCCACTTT. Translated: CASSPAAGGISPLHF.

The CDR3 sequence: CASSDRGGSNYGYTF. Written as DNA, the CDR3 is TGCGCCAGCAGTGATAGGGGAGGGTCTAACTATGGCTACACCTTC. The chain has TRBV10-2 and TRBJ1-2; possibly TRBD1 for D (5 bases). Trimming removed 3 bases from V and 0 bases from J, with 11 bases in between. Germline CDR1 reads WSHSY; CDR2 reads SAAADI. This CDR3 is 15 amino acids long.

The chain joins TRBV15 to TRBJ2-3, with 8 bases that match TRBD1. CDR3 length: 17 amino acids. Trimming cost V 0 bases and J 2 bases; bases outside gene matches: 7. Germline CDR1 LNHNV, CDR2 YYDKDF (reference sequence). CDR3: CATSREKTGVSTDTQYF. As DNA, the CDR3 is TGTGCCACCAGCAGAGAAAAGACAGGGGTTTCCACAGATACGCAGTATTTT.

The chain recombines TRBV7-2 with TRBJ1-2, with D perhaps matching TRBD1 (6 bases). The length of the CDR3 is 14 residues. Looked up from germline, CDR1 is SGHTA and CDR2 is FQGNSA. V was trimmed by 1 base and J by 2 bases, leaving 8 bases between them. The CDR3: CASSLDTGNYGYTF. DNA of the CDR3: TGTGCCAGCAGCTTAGATACAGGGAACTATGGCTACACCTTC.

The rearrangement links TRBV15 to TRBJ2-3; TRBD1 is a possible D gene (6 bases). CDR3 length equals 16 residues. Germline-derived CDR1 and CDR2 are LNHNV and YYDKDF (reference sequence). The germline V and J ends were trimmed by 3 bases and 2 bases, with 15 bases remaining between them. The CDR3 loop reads CATSRGMTGYTDTQYF. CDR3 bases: TGTGCCACCAGCAGGGGGATGACAGGCTACACAGATACGCAGTATTTT. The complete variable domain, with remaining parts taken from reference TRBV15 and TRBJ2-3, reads DAMVIQNPRYQVTQFGKPVTLSCSQTLNHNVMYWYQQKSSQAPKLLFHYYDKDFNNEADTPDNFQSRRPNTSFCFLDIRSPGLGDTAMYLCATSRGMTGYTDTQYFGPGTRLTVL.

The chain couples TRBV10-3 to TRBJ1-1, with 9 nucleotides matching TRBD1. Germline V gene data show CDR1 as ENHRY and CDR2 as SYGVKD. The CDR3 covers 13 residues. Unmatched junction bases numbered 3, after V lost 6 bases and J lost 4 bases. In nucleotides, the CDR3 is TGTGCCATCAGCCAACAGGGGGCCACTGAAGCTTTCTTT. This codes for CAISQQGATEAFF.

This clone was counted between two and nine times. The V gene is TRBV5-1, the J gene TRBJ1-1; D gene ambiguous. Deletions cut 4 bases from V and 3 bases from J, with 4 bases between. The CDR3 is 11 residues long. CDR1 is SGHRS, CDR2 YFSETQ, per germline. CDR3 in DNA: TGCGCCAGCAGCCAGGACACTGAAGCTTTCTTT. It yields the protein CASSQDTEAFF. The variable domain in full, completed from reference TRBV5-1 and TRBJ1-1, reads KAGVTQTPRYLIKTRGQQVTLSCSPISGHRSVSWYQQTPGQGLQFLFEYFSETQRNKGNFPGRFSGRQFSNSRSEMNVSTLELGDSALYLCASSQDTEAFFGQGTRLTVV.

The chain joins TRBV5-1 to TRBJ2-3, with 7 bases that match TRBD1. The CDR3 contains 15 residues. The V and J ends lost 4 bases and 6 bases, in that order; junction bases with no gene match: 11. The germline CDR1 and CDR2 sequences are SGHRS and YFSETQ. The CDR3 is CASSLSRDRADTQYF. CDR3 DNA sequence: TGCGCCAGCAGCCTCTCCCGGGACAGAGCCGATACGCAGTATTTT.

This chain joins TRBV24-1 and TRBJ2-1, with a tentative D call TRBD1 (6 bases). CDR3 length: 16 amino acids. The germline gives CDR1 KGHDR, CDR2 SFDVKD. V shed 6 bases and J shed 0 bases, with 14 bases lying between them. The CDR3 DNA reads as TGTGCCACCAGTAGGCAGGGGCCAGGCTCCTACAATGAGCAGTTCTTC. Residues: CATSRQGPGSYNEQFF.

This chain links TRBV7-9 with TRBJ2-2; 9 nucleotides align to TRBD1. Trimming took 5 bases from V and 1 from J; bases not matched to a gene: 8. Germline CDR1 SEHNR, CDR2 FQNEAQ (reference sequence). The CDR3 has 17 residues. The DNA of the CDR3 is TGTGCCAGCAGCACGATCCCGGGACAGGGGAACACCGGGGAGCTGTTTTTT. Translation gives CASSTIPGQGNTGELFF. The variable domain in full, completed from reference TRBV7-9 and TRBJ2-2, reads DTGVSQNPRHKITKRGQNVTFRCDPISEHNRLYWYRQTLGQGPEFLTYFQNEAQLEKSRLLSDRFSAERPKGSFSTLEIQRTEQGDSAMYLCASSTIPGQGNTGELFFGEGSRLTVL.

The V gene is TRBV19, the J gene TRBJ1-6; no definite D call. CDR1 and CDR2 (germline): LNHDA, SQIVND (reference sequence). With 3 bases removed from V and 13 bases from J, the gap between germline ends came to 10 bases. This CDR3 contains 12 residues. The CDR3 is CASSMPGSPLHF. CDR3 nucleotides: TGTGCCAGTAGTATGCCGGGGTCCCCCCTCCACTTT.

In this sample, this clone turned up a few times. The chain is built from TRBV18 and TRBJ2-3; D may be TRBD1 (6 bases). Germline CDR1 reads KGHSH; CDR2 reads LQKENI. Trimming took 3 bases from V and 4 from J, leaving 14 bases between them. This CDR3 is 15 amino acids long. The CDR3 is CASSPGQGRADTQYF. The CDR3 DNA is TGTGCCAGCTCACCGGGCCAGGGGCGCGCAGATACGCAGTATTTT.

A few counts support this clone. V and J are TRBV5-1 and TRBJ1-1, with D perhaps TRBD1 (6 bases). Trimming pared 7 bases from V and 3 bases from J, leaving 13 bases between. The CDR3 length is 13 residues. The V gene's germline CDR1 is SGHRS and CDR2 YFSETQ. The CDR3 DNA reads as TGCGCCAGCGGAGGGGGGGCGGACACTGAAGCTTTCTTT. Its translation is CASGGGADTEAFF.

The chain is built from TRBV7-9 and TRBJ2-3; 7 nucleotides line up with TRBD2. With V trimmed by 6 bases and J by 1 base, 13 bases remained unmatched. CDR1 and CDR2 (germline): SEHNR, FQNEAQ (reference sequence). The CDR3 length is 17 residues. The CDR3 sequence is CASSPPPASGRTDTQYF. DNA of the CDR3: TGTGCCAGCAGTCCCCCCCCCGCTAGCGGCCGCACAGATACGCAGTATTTT. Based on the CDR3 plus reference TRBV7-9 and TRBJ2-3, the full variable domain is DTGVSQNPRHKITKRGQNVTFRCDPISEHNRLYWYRQTLGQGPEFLTYFQNEAQLEKSRLLSDRFSAERPKGSFSTLEIQRTEQGDSAMYLCASSPPPASGRTDTQYFGPGTRLTVL.

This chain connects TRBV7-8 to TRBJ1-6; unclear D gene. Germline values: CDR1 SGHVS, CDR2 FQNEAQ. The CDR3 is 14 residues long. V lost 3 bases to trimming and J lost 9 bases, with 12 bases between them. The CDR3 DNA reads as TGTGCCAGCAGCTTGGGAGGGAGGTCTTCACCCCTCCACTTT. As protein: CASSLGGRSSPLHF.

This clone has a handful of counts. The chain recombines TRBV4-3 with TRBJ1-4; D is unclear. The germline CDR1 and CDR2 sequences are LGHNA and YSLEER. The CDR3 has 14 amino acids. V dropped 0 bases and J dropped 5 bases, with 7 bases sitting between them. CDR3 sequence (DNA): TGCGCCAGCAGCCAAGATTGGGCAAATGAAAAACTGTTTTTT. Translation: CASSQDWANEKLFF.

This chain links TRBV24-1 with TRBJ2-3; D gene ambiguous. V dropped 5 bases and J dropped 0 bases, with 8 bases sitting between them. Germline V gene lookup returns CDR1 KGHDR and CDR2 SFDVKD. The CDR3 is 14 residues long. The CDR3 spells CATSGGTSTDTQYF. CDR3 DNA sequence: TGTGCCACCAGTGGCGGCACCAGCACAGATACGCAGTATTTT.